Each of the 27 T cell receptor beta chains below was sequenced from the same sample in a study of patients with pleural tuberculosis. TCRdb passed the reads through MiXCR, listing each CDR3 protein once. Here the sample spans about 50,000 distinct CDR3 sequences, 5.5% to 8% being singletons. Source of these receptors: a human donor with pleural tuberculosis.

This clonotype occurred many times. CDR3: CASSEFSLTDTQYF. The CDR3 DNA reads TGTGCCAGCAGTGAATTCAGCCTGACAGATACGCAGTATTTT. The chain recombines TRBV25-1 with TRBJ2-3; D call uncertain. V lost 1 base and J 3 bases, leaving 8 bases between the germline ends. Germline V lookup: CDR1 MGHDK, CDR2 SYGVNS. This CDR3 region has 14 residues.

There are many counts of this clonotype. The rearrangement uses TRBV20-1 and TRBJ1-2; D is possibly TRBD1 (5 bases). The CDR3 is made up of 14 amino acids. CDR1 and CDR2 from the germline V gene are DFQATT and SNEGSKA (reference sequence). V shed 0 bases and J shed 3 bases, with 11 bases lying between them. The CDR3 coding sequence is TGCAGTGCTAGAGATCTACCGGGGGACTATGGCTACACCTTC. As protein: CSARDLPGDYGYTF.

This clonotype appeared many times. V gene TRBV20-1 combines with J gene TRBJ2-1; TRBD1 or TRBD2 may be the D gene (5 bases each). The CDR3 has 14 residues. Germline V gene lookup returns CDR1 DFQATT and CDR2 SNEGSKA (reference sequence). V lost 4 bases and J 0 bases, leaving 10 bases between the germline ends. The CDR3, as DNA: TGCAGTGCTAATAAGGGGAGCTCCTACAATGAGCAGTTCTTC. It codes for CSANKGSSYNEQFF.

This clonotype has just a few counts. The chain has TRBV19 and TRBJ2-7, with a possible D match to TRBD1 (6 bases). Germline V lookup: CDR1 LNHDA, CDR2 SQIVND (reference sequence). The V end lost 5 bases, the J end lost 1 base, and 15 bases lay between the germline ends. CDR3 length: 15 residues. CDR3 in DNA: TGTGCCAGTAGTCCCCAGGGGTTCGGGTCCTACGAGCAGTACTTC. This gives the protein CASSPQGFGSYEQYF.

A few counts support this clonotype. This chain links TRBV11-1 with TRBJ2-7, with a tentative D call TRBD2 (5 bases). The V gene lost 1 base and the J gene lost 6 bases, with 7 bases spanning the gap. The germline CDR1 and CDR2 sequences are SGHAT and FQDESV (reference sequence). This CDR3 has 12 amino acids. The CDR3 coding sequence is TGTGCCAGCAGCTTAGGTGGAGGCGAGCAGTACTTC. As protein: CASSLGGGEQYF.

This clonotype was seen at least ten times. The chain is built from TRBV6-2 or TRBV6-3 and TRBJ1-2, with D unresolved. Germline V gene sequence: CDR1 MNHEY, CDR2 SVGEGT. The CDR3 has 11 residues. Trimming left V 2 bases short and J 4 bases short, with 2 bases between. Here the CDR3 reads CASSYGYGYTF. Here the CDR3 DNA reads TGTGCCAGCAGTTACGGCTATGGCTACACCTTC.

This clonotype has ten or more counts. This chain links TRBV6-1 with TRBJ2-1; no firm D call. The length of the CDR3 is 13 residues. Trimming left V 6 bases short and J 3 bases short, with 9 bases between. From germline, CDR1 is MNHNS and CDR2 SASEGT. The CDR3 coding sequence is TGTGCCAGCAGCAACCAAAACTACAATGAGCAGTTCTTC. Its translation is CASSNQNYNEQFF.

This clonotype was counted many times. V and J are TRBV12-3 or TRBV12-4 and TRBJ2-1; no firm D call. The CDR3 extends over 12 amino acids. V was shortened by 3 bases and J by 9 bases, with 9 bases between the two germline ends. The CDR3 here is CASSFGWLEQFF. DNA of the CDR3: TGTGCCAGCAGTTTTGGGTGGCTTGAGCAGTTCTTC.

Ten or more counts support this clonotype. This chain uses TRBV4-2 with TRBJ1-1, with 8 bases fitting TRBD1. This CDR3 region has 15 residues. Germline CDR1 LGHNA, CDR2 YNFKEQ. V was clipped by 0 bases and J by 9 bases; unmatched bases: 9. In nucleotides, the CDR3 is TGTGCCAGCAGCCAAGAAAGCGGACAGGGTATACAAGCTTTCTTT. Residues: CASSQESGQGIQAFF.

In its sample, this clonotype was seen many times. The V gene is TRBV11-2, the J gene TRBJ2-3; 8 bases fit TRBD2. Germline V gene sequence: CDR1 SGHAT, CDR2 FQNNGV. CDR3 length: 15 amino acids. With 2 bases clipped from V and 6 bases from J, the junction kept 7 bases outside the gene matches. The CDR3 DNA sequence: TGTGCCAGCAGCTTACTAGCGGGCTGGGGGGATACGCAGTATTTT. It translates to CASSLLAGWGDTQYF.

The table lists this clonotype with a few counts. V and J are TRBV3-1 and TRBJ2-5; D is unclear. With 0 bases removed from V and 4 bases from J, the gap between germline ends came to 0 bases. CDR3 length: 11 amino acids. Germline loops: CDR1 LGHDT, CDR2 YNNKEL (reference sequence). In DNA, the CDR3 is TGTGCCAGCAGCCAAGAAGAGACCCAGTACTTC. Translation: CASSQEETQYF.

Ten or more counts support this clonotype. V is TRBV20-1 and J is TRBJ1-2, with no clear D. This CDR3 comprises 13 residues. The V end lost 0 bases, the J end lost 4 bases, and 9 bases lay between the germline ends. Germline assignment: CDR1 DFQATT and CDR2 SNEGSKA (reference sequence). The CDR3 nucleotides read TGCAGTGCTAGAGAGAACAGCCTCTATGGCTACACCTTC. Protein product: CSARENSLYGYTF.

This chain uses TRBV11-2 with TRBJ2-3; 8 bases align to TRBD2. The CDR3 is 15 residues long. Trimming at V came to 1 base and at J to 0 bases, leaving 0 bases not matched to a gene. The germline V gene has CDR1 SGHAT and CDR2 FQNNGV. The CDR3 sequence is CASSLGLASTDTQYF. In DNA, the CDR3 is TGTGCCAGCAGCTTAGGACTAGCGAGCACAGATACGCAGTATTTT.

The chain is built from TRBV19 and TRBJ1-5, with D tentatively TRBD1 (5 bases). Germline CDR1 reads LNHDA; CDR2 reads SQIVND (reference sequence). The CDR3 contains 13 residues. Trimming shortened V by 4 bases and J by 7 bases, and 11 bases separated the two germline ends. For the CDR3, the DNA is TGTGCCAGTAGTAGGACACCGCACCAGCCCCAGCATTTT. Its translation is CASSRTPHQPQHF.

This clonotype occurred many times. This chain uses TRBV2 with TRBJ1-1, with 8 nucleotides matching TRBD1. The germline CDR1 and CDR2 sequences are SNHLY and FYNNEI. V lost 8 bases and J lost 1; bases outside the gene matches: 0. The CDR3 is 12 amino acids. The chain's CDR3 is CASGTGNTEAFF. The CDR3 nucleotides read TGTGCCAGCGGGACAGGGAACACTGAAGCTTTCTTT.

This clonotype has a handful of counts. The V and J genes are TRBV12-3 or TRBV12-4 and TRBJ1-1; D is undetermined. This CDR3 comprises 14 residues. The germline V and J ends were trimmed by 2 bases and 3 bases, with 10 bases remaining between them. The CDR3, as DNA: TGTGCCAGCAGTTTAAGACTTGGGTACACTGAAGCTTTCTTT. It yields the protein CASSLRLGYTEAFF.

This clonotype was counted at least ten times. The chain couples TRBV29-1 to TRBJ1-2; 9 bases are a match to TRBD1. The germline gives CDR1 SQVTM, CDR2 ANQGSEA. The CDR3 spans 13 residues. V shed 6 bases, J shed 5 bases, and the junction held 7 bases outside the gene matches. CDR3 bases: TGCAGCGTGGGACAGGGATTCGCGTATGGCTACACCTTC. Encoded protein: CSVGQGFAYGYTF.

This clonotype was observed many times. V usage is TRBV28 and J usage is TRBJ2-7; D not certain. From germline, CDR1 is MDHEN and CDR2 SYDVKM. Trimming took 5 bases from V and 1 from J, leaving 3 bases between them. The CDR3 length is 11 residues. In DNA, the CDR3 is TGTGCCAGCAGTCAGTCCTACGAGCAGTACTTC. Encoded protein: CASSQSYEQYF.

This clonotype came up many times. V and J are TRBV20-1 and TRBJ2-3; 12 bases are shared with TRBD2. Unmatched junction bases numbered 9, after V lost 2 bases and J lost 3 bases. Germline V gene sequence: CDR1 DFQATT, CDR2 SNEGSKA (reference sequence). The CDR3 is 17 amino acids. CDR3 sequence: CSARSPRTSGMTDTQYF. CDR3 nucleotides: TGCAGTGCTAGAAGCCCCAGGACTAGCGGGATGACAGATACGCAGTATTTT.

This clonotype turned up a few times. The chain is built from TRBV14 and TRBJ1-4; a weak D match, TRBD1 (5 bases). Germline CDR1 is SGHDN and CDR2 is FVKESK. This CDR3 region has 17 residues. V shed 0 bases and J shed 0 bases, with 11 bases lying between them. Written as DNA, the CDR3 is TGTGCCAGCAGCCAAGAGGGGGTAAAGACAACTAATGAAAAACTGTTTTTT. As protein: CASSQEGVKTTNEKLFF.

This clonotype was seen many times. This chain links TRBV11-1 with TRBJ1-1, with D maybe TRBD1 (5 bases). V was clipped by 1 base and J by 2 bases, with 8 bases between them. Germline V gene data show CDR1 as SGHAT and CDR2 as FQDESV (reference sequence). The CDR3 contains 14 residues. The CDR3 DNA sequence: TGTGCCAGCAGCTTAGATAGGGGTAACACTGAAGCTTTCTTT. Its protein is CASSLDRGNTEAFF.

There are a few counts of this clonotype. The gene calls are TRBV29-1 and TRBJ2-2, with TRBD2 matching over 13 bases. The CDR3 length is 13 residues. After removal of 7 bases from V and 7 bases from J, the junction contained 3 bases not matched to a gene. Germline V CDR1 and CDR2: SQVTM, ANQGSEA. The CDR3 DNA reads as TGCAGCGGAGGACTAGCGGGGGACGGGGAGCTGTTTTTT. Translation gives CSGGLAGDGELFF.

This clonotype was seen ten or more times. This sequence joins TRBV20-1 and TRBJ2-5; perhaps TRBD1 as D (6 bases). CDR1 is DFQATT and CDR2 is SNEGSKA in the germline V gene (reference sequence). V lost 3 bases and J lost 3, with 8 bases in between. The CDR3 has 12 residues. Written as DNA, the CDR3 is TGCAGTGCTAGGTGGACAGAAGAGACCCAGTACTTC. Encoded protein: CSARWTEETQYF.

This clonotype has a handful of counts. V and J are TRBV2 and TRBJ2-4; possible D gene TRBD1, 5 bases. Trimming removed 2 bases at V and 2 bases at J, with 7 bases between. This CDR3 is 14 amino acids long. The germline gives CDR1 SNHLY, CDR2 FYNNEI. CDR3 amino acids: CASSEQGSKNIQYF. The CDR3 DNA sequence: TGTGCCAGCAGTGAACAGGGCTCCAAAAACATTCAGTACTTC.

The sample holds many counts of this clonotype. The rearrangement uses TRBV3-1 and TRBJ1-1; D gene ambiguous. Looked up from germline, CDR1 is LGHDT and CDR2 is YNNKEL (reference sequence). The ends were cut back, 2 bases at V and 13 bases at J, with 17 bases in the middle. The CDR3 has 13 residues. This CDR3 is CASSQNIRTLSFF. CDR3 nucleotides: TGTGCCAGCAGCCAAAACATTAGGACCTTGAGTTTCTTT. Full variable domain (missing parts from reference TRBV3-1 and TRBJ1-1): DTAVSQTPKYLVTQMGNDKSIKCEQNLGHDTMYWYKQDSKKFLKIMFSYNNKELIINETVPNRFSPKSPDKAHLNLHINSLELGDSAVYFCASSQNIRTLSFFGQGTRLTVV.

This clonotype came up many times. The rearrangement links TRBV20-1 to TRBJ2-1; TRBD2 might be the D (5 bases). From germline, CDR1 is DFQATT and CDR2 SNEGSKA (reference sequence). CDR3 length: 14 amino acids. The V and J ends lost 5 bases and 7 bases respectively, with 18 bases between them. The DNA of the CDR3 is TGCAGTGCTCCTTCCCCCCGCGACTATAATGAGCAGTTCTTC. Translation gives CSAPSPRDYNEQFF.

This chain links TRBV5-1 with TRBJ2-3, with D perhaps matching TRBD1 (6 bases). Germline V CDR1 and CDR2: SGHRS, YFSETQ. The CDR3 sequence is 12 residues long. Trimming took off 7 bases at V and 0 bases at J, with 6 bases between the two ends. Here the CDR3 DNA reads TGCGCCAGCGGACAGAGCACAGATACGCAGTATTTT. It codes for CASGQSTDTQYF.